These 5 T cell receptor beta chains were sequenced from one sample in a study of blood T cell repertoires in COVID-19 (dated by TCRdb to 2020 to 2022). The library was made by the immunoSEQ multiplex PCR assay. TCRdb obtained this table from immuneACCESS and retained in-frame rearrangements with V and J assigned. These tables miss some clones; where compared with another copy, unresolved V genes account for less than half of the shortfall, and the remainder is unexplained. For this sample the table gives roughly 200,000 clones, of which under 90% were detected only once. The leading ten clones occupy around 4.6% of the sample. The sample comprised PBMCs or T cells enriched from blood (not recorded which). These receptors all come from a woman between 45 and 60 years old who had been exposed to COVID-19.

This chain joins TRBV24-1 and TRBJ2-3; D is uncertain. Deletions cut 1 base from V and 2 bases from J, with 6 bases between. Germline CDR1 is KGHDR and CDR2 is SFDVKD. The CDR3 sequence is 14 residues long. This CDR3 reads CATSDLANTDTQYF. The CDR3 nucleotides are TGTGCCACCAGTGATTTAGCCAACACAGATACGCAGTATTTT.

The CDR3 DNA reads TGTGCCAGCAGCCCTGACAGCAAGCAGTTCTTC. Its protein is CASSPDSKQFF. The chain recombines TRBV7-9 with TRBJ2-1, with D possibly being TRBD1 (5 bases). The V end lost 5 bases, the J end lost 11 bases, and 10 bases lay between the germline ends. This CDR3 is 11 amino acids long. Germline CDR1 is SEHNR and CDR2 is FQNEAQ (reference sequence).

The rearrangement links TRBV3-1 (or the pseudogene TRBV3-2) to TRBJ2-1; 8 positions match TRBD1. The length of the CDR3 is 11 residues. V gave up 1 base and J gave up 16 bases; unmatched junction bases: 3. The germline CDR1 and CDR2 sequences are LGHDT and YNNKEL (reference sequence). The CDR3 sequence: CASSQGTGKFF. CDR3 DNA sequence: TGTGCCAGCAGCCAAGGGACAGGGAAATTCTTC.

The V and J genes are TRBV7-9 and TRBJ2-1; the match to TRBD1 covers 7 bases. Germline CDR1 and CDR2: SEHNR and FQNEAQ (reference sequence). The CDR3 covers 14 residues. V shed 5 bases, J shed 4 bases, and the junction held 5 bases outside the gene matches. DNA of the CDR3: TGTGCCAGCAGCGAAGACAGGGTTTACAATGAGCAGTTCTTC. Its protein is CASSEDRVYNEQFF.

This clone was recorded a few times. The gene calls are TRBV2 and TRBJ1-1; D gene unclear. V was pared by 1 base and J by 7 bases, with 10 bases between. From germline, CDR1 is SNHLY and CDR2 FYNNEI. The CDR3 is 13 residues long. For the CDR3, the DNA is TGTGCCAGCAGTGAAGGGCAGGTGGGTGAAGCTTTCTTT. This sequence encodes CASSEGQVGEAFF.